This T cell receptor beta chain was sequenced for a study of CD8 T cells in Susac syndrome. Random-hexamer reverse transcription was applied to about 0.45 to 1 ug RNA. Across 54 Vbeta and 13 Jbeta, TCR beta CDR3 was amplified with immunoSEQ multiplex PCR. MiXCR, run by TCRdb on the immunoSEQ multiplex PCR reads, gives a single entry per CDR3 protein. Of about 150,000 distinct CDR3 sequences listed, less than 97% are singletons. The sequenced target, TCR beta, came from blood CD8+ and CD4+ T cells. The trim removed 4 bases at V and 8 bases at J, leaving 5 bases unmatched. This CDR3 is 13 amino acids long.

The chain recombines TRBV12-3 or TRBV12-4 with TRBJ2-1, with 7 bases matching TRBD1. The sequence derives from a human donor with multiple sclerosis. Sequencing was carried out using CD8+ T cells from PBMCs. The CDR3 is CASSSGGSDEQFF. DNA of the CDR3: TGTGCCAGCAGTTCAGGGGGATCTGATGAGCAGTTCTTC.